This passage covers 5 T cell receptor beta chains from one sample sequenced in a study of blood T cell repertoires in COVID-19. Clones were read by immunoSEQ multiplex PCR, and TCRdb kept only the in-frame ones, dropping some. Of 250,000 or so clones in the sample, around 84% are singletons; the top ten hold 1.5% to 2%. Sequencing input: PBMCs or T cells enriched from blood (not recorded which). The receptors shown here come from a woman aged 45-65 years who had recovered from COVID-19.

This clone was detected only once. V and J are TRBV30 and TRBJ2-2, with a tentative D call TRBD2 (5 bases). V lost 2 bases, J lost 2 bases, and 9 bases lay in between. This CDR3 has 14 residues. The germline V gene encodes CDR1 GTSNPN and CDR2 SVGIG (reference sequence). The CDR3 reads CAWSSGVNTGELFF. The CDR3 nucleotides are TGTGCCTGGAGTTCCGGGGTTAACACCGGGGAGCTGTTTTTT.

The genes are TRBV3-1 (or the pseudogene TRBV3-2) and TRBJ1-2, with 7 bases matching TRBD1. Trimming cost V 4 bases and J 4 bases; bases outside gene matches: 6. The CDR3 is 14 amino acids. CDR1 is LGHDT, CDR2 YNNKEL, per germline (reference sequence). This CDR3 reads CASSPEEGAYGYTF. The CDR3, as DNA: TGTGCCAGCAGCCCGGAGGAGGGGGCCTATGGCTACACCTTC.

The chain combines TRBV7-9 with TRBJ1-4; D possibly corresponds to TRBD1 (5 bases). The germline V gene encodes CDR1 SEHNR and CDR2 FQNEAQ (reference sequence). This CDR3 contains 14 residues. The ends were cut back, 3 bases at V and 6 bases at J, with 11 bases in the middle. The chain's CDR3 is CASSFPTGDEKLFF. The DNA for the CDR3 is TGTGCCAGCAGCTTCCCAACGGGGGATGAAAAACTGTTTTTT.

The V call is TRBV19, the J call TRBJ2-1; TRBD1 agrees at 9 bases. The CDR3 extends over 15 amino acids. CDR1 is LNHDA, CDR2 SQIVND, per germline (reference sequence). With V trimmed by 4 bases and J by 1 base, 2 bases remained unmatched. The CDR3 nucleotides are TGTGCCAGTAGTAGAGACAGGGGGTCCTACAATGAGCAGTTCTTC. As protein: CASSRDRGSYNEQFF.

The chain joins TRBV9 to TRBJ2-1, with 7 positions matching TRBD2. This CDR3 comprises 15 residues. Germline values: CDR1 SGDLS, CDR2 YYNGEE. J gave up 4 bases and V 2 bases, and 6 bases lay outside the gene matches. CDR3 nucleotides: TGTGCCAGCAGCGTTTCTAGCGGATATTACAATGAGCAGTTCTTC. It encodes CASSVSSGYYNEQFF. The entire variable domain, with the rest obtained from reference TRBV9 and TRBJ2-1, is as follows: DSGVTQTPKHLITATGQRVTLRCSPRSGDLSVYWYQQSLDQGLQFLIQYYNGEERAKGNILERFSAQQFPDLHSELNLSSLELGDSALYFCASSVSSGYYNEQFFGPGTRLTVL.